One and the same sample provided the 9 T cell receptor beta chains below, sequenced in a study of blood T cell repertoires in COVID-19. This table comes from immunoSEQ multiplex PCR, and its TCRdb copy is limited to in-frame clones, with some not included. The table has under 450,000 clones, roughly 92% seen once. The specimen was PBMCs or T cells enriched from blood (not recorded which). Receptors originate from a woman in her thirties or forties who had been exposed to COVID-19.

The J gene is TRBJ1-5, the V gene TRBV7-9; D possibly corresponds to TRBD1 (6 bases). Germline lookup yields CDR1 SEHNR and CDR2 FQNEAQ (reference sequence). The CDR3 spans 16 residues. V was shortened by 3 bases and J by 4 bases, with 16 bases between the two germline ends. In DNA, the CDR3 is TGTGCCAGCAGCTTCGCGCGGGGGGGGGCGAATCAGCCCCAGCATTTT. Protein product: CASSFARGGANQPQHF.

The table lists this clone with a count of one. The chain links TRBV9 to TRBJ2-2, with D perhaps matching TRBD1 (6 bases). The CDR3 consists of 14 residues. The ends were cut back, 3 bases at V and 6 bases at J, with 12 bases in the middle. From germline, CDR1 is SGDLS and CDR2 YYNGEE. CDR3 in DNA: TGTGCCAGCAGCGGAAGTGGGGGCCCCGGGGAGCTGTTTTTT. This sequence encodes CASSGSGGPGELFF.

The chain joins TRBV20-1 to TRBJ1-2, with D hard to call. V lost 3 bases and J 0 bases, leaving 11 bases between the germline ends. The CDR3 covers 14 residues. Looked up from germline, CDR1 is DFQATT and CDR2 is SNEGSKA (reference sequence). This CDR3 reads CSASKAGTNYGYTF. The CDR3, as DNA: TGCAGTGCTAGTAAGGCAGGAACTAACTATGGCTACACCTTC.

The rearrangement links TRBV29-1 to TRBJ2-7; possibly TRBD1 for D (6 bases). The CDR3 runs to 14 residues. The germline V and J ends were trimmed by 6 bases and 3 bases, with 18 bases remaining between them. Looked up from germline, CDR1 is SQVTM and CDR2 is ANQGSEA. CDR3 sequence: CSVAQTGLYYEQYF. The CDR3 DNA follows: TGCAGCGTCGCCCAAACAGGGTTATACTACGAGCAGTACTTC.

Only a few counts were recorded for this clone. This sequence joins TRBV2 and TRBJ2-5, with 8 nucleotides matching TRBD2. The junction had 6 bases not matched to a gene; V was cut back by 10 bases and J by 2 bases. Looked up from germline, CDR1 is SNHLY and CDR2 is FYNNEI. This CDR3 is 13 amino acids long. The CDR3 region has the DNA TGTGCCACCGCGGGGGGCCGGCAAGAGACCCAGTACTTC. Amino acid sequence: CATAGGRQETQYF.

The chain couples TRBV7-2 to TRBJ2-7; D might be TRBD1 (6 bases). Trimming removed 5 bases from V and 2 bases from J, with 16 bases in between. Germline CDR1 SGHTA, CDR2 FQGNSA. The CDR3 contains 15 residues. The CDR3 is CASSVRWDTAYEQYF. The CDR3 DNA reads as TGTGCCAGCAGCGTAAGGTGGGACACCGCCTACGAGCAGTACTTC.

The chain is built from TRBV7-9 and TRBJ1-5; D is unresolved. The CDR3 sequence is 16 residues long. Germline CDR1 and CDR2: SEHNR and FQNEAQ (reference sequence). Trimming cost V 5 bases and J 3 bases, with 17 bases left between them. The CDR3 sequence: CASSPGHGSLNQPQHF. The CDR3, as DNA: TGTGCCAGCAGCCCGGGTCATGGGTCCCTCAATCAGCCCCAGCATTTT.

This clone was detected a few times. The J gene is TRBJ1-1, the V gene TRBV12-3 or TRBV12-4, with 7 positions matching TRBD1. Trimming at V came to 5 bases and at J to 11 bases, leaving 5 bases not matched to a gene. There are 11 residues in the CDR3. CDR3 nucleotides: TGTGCCAGCAGTCGACGACAGGGCGCTTTCTTT. It translates to CASSRRQGAFF.

This rearrangement joins TRBV10-2 to TRBJ2-6; D unclear. The CDR3 has 15 residues. Germline CDR1 is WSHSY and CDR2 is SAAADI. V was trimmed by 3 bases and J by 0 bases, leaving 6 bases between them. The CDR3 spells CASSDRVSGANVLTF. The DNA for the CDR3 is TGCGCCAGCAGTGATCGGGTCTCTGGGGCCAACGTCCTGACTTTC.